The clone carrying this T cell receptor beta chain was picked up one time. Its antigen is unknown. MiXCR was run by TCRdb on the reads, yielding one entry per CDR3 protein. In the table there are about 340,000 distinct CDR3 sequences, 25% to 35% of which are singletons. This entry comes from a study of T cell repertoires in cytomegalovirus infection. Study context: Newly reported HLA-C-restricted and thoroughly characterized HLA-B-restricted CMV epitopes were employed. It was the public TCR beta signatures that indicated both CMV infection and matching HLA type.

Regarding the study as a whole: HLA-C-restricted CMV clonotypes gave the most frequent clonotype in two of eight donors.

This CDR3 comprises 14 residues. Trimming removed 6 bases from V and 1 base from J, with 12 bases in between. Per the germline V gene, CDR1 is LNHDA and CDR2 is SQIVND (reference sequence). This TCR was recovered from a human donor in good health (CMV status not recorded). Some clones in this sample may be carry-over from other donors' samples. The genes are TRBV19 and TRBJ1-1; D perhaps matches TRBD1 (5 bases). The sequencing used cultured PBMCs, collected from culture after CMV antigen stimulation. The CDR3 spells CASSSGRENTEAFF. CDR3 sequence (DNA): TGTGCCAGTAGCTCGGGACGGGAGAACACTGAAGCTTTCTTT.